This entry lists 20 T cell receptor beta chains sequenced from one sample in a study of cytomegalovirus exposure and HLA in healthy donors. This PCR relied on a set of 60 Vbeta primers and 13 Jbeta primers. TCRdb's copy holds only in-frame clones and misses some; the assay was immunoSEQ multiplex PCR. The profile shows roughly 200,000 clones, nearly 80% of them singletons. Material: PBMCs. The source is a female donor in good health and CMV-seronegative.

The chain carries TRBV19 and TRBJ1-6; D is uncertain. V was shortened by 5 bases and J by 8 bases, with 13 bases between the two germline ends. Germline CDR1 is LNHDA and CDR2 is SQIVND (reference sequence). The CDR3 sequence is 14 residues long. The CDR3, as DNA: TGTGCCAGTAGTTTCTCCCCGGGGTATTCACCCCTCCACTTT. Encoded protein: CASSFSPGYSPLHF.

This chain joins TRBV18 and TRBJ2-5; tentatively, D is TRBD2 (5 bases). The CDR3 is 13 amino acids. Germline values: CDR1 KGHSH, CDR2 LQKENI. Trimming pared 6 bases from V and 2 bases from J, leaving 10 bases between. CDR3 coding DNA: TGTGCCAGCTCCGGGGTGAGGCAAGAGACCCAGTACTTC. Translation gives CASSGVRQETQYF.

The chain combines TRBV2 with TRBJ2-5; D is perhaps TRBD1 (5 bases). This CDR3 has 12 amino acids. CDR1 and CDR2 (germline): SNHLY, FYNNEI. Between the trimmed V and J ends, which lost 3 bases and 4 bases, there was a span of 6 bases. CDR3 protein: CASSEDTETQYF. The CDR3 bases are TGTGCCAGCAGTGAGGACACAGAGACCCAGTACTTC.

V gene TRBV7-9 combines with J gene TRBJ2-1; 11 nucleotides match TRBD2. The CDR3 length is 15 residues. V lost 6 bases, J lost 10 bases, and 11 bases stayed unmatched. Germline V gene lookup returns CDR1 SEHNR and CDR2 FQNEAQ (reference sequence). CDR3 amino acids: CASSTSGSPRGEQFF. The CDR3 DNA is TGTGCCAGCAGTACTAGCGGGAGCCCTCGAGGGGAGCAGTTCTTC.

The chain uses TRBV28 and TRBJ2-1; D might be TRBD2 (6 bases). The germline V gene encodes CDR1 MDHEN and CDR2 SYDVKM. There are 15 residues in the CDR3. The V end lost 3 bases, the J end lost 0 bases, and 9 bases lay between the germline ends. CDR3: CASSFLGGSYNEQFF. The CDR3 DNA follows: TGTGCCAGCAGTTTTTTGGGGGGCTCCTACAATGAGCAGTTCTTC.

DNA for the CDR3: TGTGCCAGCTCACCCCGGGGACAGGGACTGAACACTGAAGCTTTCTTT. It translates to CASSPRGQGLNTEAFF. The gene calls are TRBV18 and TRBJ1-1, with 9 bases aligning to TRBD1. V was clipped by 3 bases and J by 0 bases; unmatched bases: 5. Germline CDR1 and CDR2: KGHSH and LQKENI. The CDR3 runs to 16 residues.

In its sample, this clone was seen a few times. The chain carries TRBV6-5 and TRBJ2-3; TRBD2 aligns across 13 bases. CDR1 and CDR2 from the germline V gene are MNHEY and SVGAGI. The CDR3 covers 16 residues. V dropped 4 bases and J dropped 4; count of bases not matched to a gene: 5. The CDR3 bases are TGTGCCAGCAGTTTTAGAACTAGCGGGAGGGCAGATACGCAGTATTTT. Translating it yields CASSFRTSGRADTQYF.

The rearrangement uses TRBV28 and TRBJ2-7, with 9 bases that match TRBD1. CDR3 size: 16 residues. The junction had 12 bases not matched to a gene; V was cut back by 5 bases and J by 4 bases. Germline assignment: CDR1 MDHEN and CDR2 SYDVKM. CDR3 in amino acids: CASSIRGRDRAYEQYF. The CDR3 nucleotides read TGTGCCAGCAGTATCCGAGGCCGGGACAGGGCTTACGAGCAGTACTTC.

Comments on this clone: This same CDR3 is encoded by further DNA sequences in the sample. The genes are TRBV7-3 and TRBJ2-7; 10 bases fit TRBD2. Germline V gives CDR1 SGHTA, CDR2 FQGTGA. Trimming at V came to 2 bases and at J to 4 bases, leaving 5 bases not matched to a gene. This CDR3 contains 15 residues. CDR3 DNA sequence: TGTGCCAGCAGCTTAGGAGCGGGAGGGCCATACGAGCAGTACTTC. Its translation: CASSLGAGGPYEQYF.

The rearrangement links TRBV7-8 to TRBJ1-3; possibly TRBD1 for D (5 bases). CDR1 and CDR2 (germline): SGHVS, FQNEAQ. This CDR3 spans 16 amino acids. Trimming left V 3 bases short and J 1 base short, with 13 bases between. The CDR3 region has the DNA TGTGCCAGCAGCTTGGGAAGCGGGACGTCTGGAAACACCATATATTTT. Translation: CASSLGSGTSGNTIYF.

This chain connects TRBV11-2 to TRBJ1-4, with TRBD1 matching 9 bases. The germline CDR1 and CDR2 sequences are SGHAT and FQNNGV. This CDR3 contains 15 residues. Losses at the gene ends were 1 base for V and 4 bases for J; bases not matched to a gene: 1. The CDR3 bases are TGTGCCAGCAGCTTAGGGGGACAGGGTAATGAAAAACTGTTTTTT. Protein product: CASSLGGQGNEKLFF.

This chain links TRBV7-3 with TRBJ2-5; D unresolved. The closer fit of TRBJ2-7 to the DNA end suggests the J call may be wrong. The germline CDR1 and CDR2 sequences are SGHTA and FQGTGA. The CDR3 totals 13 residues. DNA of the CDR3: TGTGCCAGCAGCCCCGGGTGGTCCTACGAGCAGTACTTC. It encodes CASSPGWSYEQYF.

The rearrangement joins TRBV15 to TRBJ1-2; the D is unclear. The CDR3 contains 15 residues. Germline values: CDR1 LNHNV, CDR2 YYDKDF (reference sequence). V lost 0 bases, J lost 3 bases, and 11 bases lay in between. The CDR3 DNA reads TGTGCCACCAGCAGAGAACGGTCGGGATACTATGGCTACACCTTC. This translates into CATSRERSGYYGYTF.

This clone ranks as medium-sized. The chain couples TRBV9 to TRBJ1-6, with D possibly TRBD1 on 6 matching bases. Per germline, CDR1 SGDLS and CDR2 YYNGEE. Trimming pared 4 bases from V and 9 bases from J, leaving 14 bases between. The length of the CDR3 is 14 residues. CDR3 DNA sequence: TGTGCCAGCAGCCCCAGGGGCTCAGGTTCACCCCTCCACTTT. As protein: CASSPRGSGSPLHF.

The V gene is TRBV7-8, the J gene TRBJ2-3, with 9 bases identical to TRBD1. The germline V gene encodes CDR1 SGHVS and CDR2 FQNEAQ. J was trimmed by 3 bases and V by 4 bases; bases with no gene match: 5. The CDR3 contains 15 residues. The CDR3 DNA sequence: TGTGCCAGCAGCTCCTGGGACAGGGTAACAGATACGCAGTATTTT. The encoded protein is CASSSWDRVTDTQYF.

This clone was recorded a few times. The chain has TRBV11-3 and TRBJ2-3; weak D call: TRBD2 (7 bases). Between the trimmed V and J ends, which lost 7 bases and 7 bases, there was a span of 21 bases. CDR1 is SGHNT and CDR2 is YENEEA in the germline V gene. This CDR3 has 15 amino acids. CDR3 nucleotide sequence: TGTGCCAGCACCCTGAGGGGGAGGGTCTGGAATACGCAGTATTTT. It specifies CASTLRGRVWNTQYF.

J is TRBJ1-1 and V is TRBV2; 7 bases are a match to TRBD1. Germline trimming cut 5 bases from V and 1 base from J; bases unmatched to any gene: 4. The CDR3 totals 14 residues. CDR1 is SNHLY, CDR2 FYNNEI, per germline. This chain's CDR3 is CASSLGQTNTEAFF. CDR3 DNA: TGTGCCAGCAGTCTGGGACAGACGAACACTGAAGCTTTCTTT.

The chain employs TRBV7-9 and TRBJ2-1; 9 bases fit TRBD1. With V trimmed by 5 bases and J by 6 bases, 14 bases remained unmatched. CDR3 size: 17 residues. Germline V gene data show CDR1 as SEHNR and CDR2 as FQNEAQ (reference sequence). The CDR3 DNA reads TGTGCCAGCAGCCCGAGGGGACAGGGAAAAGACGGCAATGAGCAGTTCTTC. Its translation: CASSPRGQGKDGNEQFF.

The genes are TRBV4-1 and TRBJ2-5, with TRBD2 matching over 11 bases. The CDR3 runs 15 residues. The trim removed 0 bases at V and 11 bases at J, leaving 8 bases unmatched. Germline V CDR1 and CDR2: MGHRA, YSYEKL. In DNA form, the CDR3 reads TGCGCCAGCAGCCAAGAGAGGTGGCCTAGCGGGAGGCAGTACTTC. Translated, it gives CASSQERWPSGRQYF.

This chain joins TRBV18 and TRBJ1-1; the match to TRBD1 covers 7 bases. CDR1 and CDR2 from the germline V gene are KGHSH and LQKENI. CDR3 size: 15 residues. V lost 3 bases and J lost 7; bases outside the gene matches: 11. In DNA, the CDR3 is TGTGCCAGCTCACCCGACAGGGTAAAACTCCATGAAGCTTTCTTT. It specifies CASSPDRVKLHEAFF.